Below are 29 T cell receptor beta chains sequenced from a single sample in a study of blood T cell repertoires in COVID-19. Profiling relied on immunoSEQ multiplex PCR, and the TCRdb table lists in-frame clones only, not all of them. Of about 210,000 clones in the sample, roughly 85% are singletons; the top ten hold roughly 5.3%. Input material: peripheral blood. These receptors all stem from a man aged 45-65 years with COVID-19, enrolled during active disease.

V gene TRBV6-1 combines with J gene TRBJ2-7, with D hard to call. The CDR3 has 15 residues. V was pared by 0 bases and J by 5 bases, with 14 bases between. Germline V gene sequence: CDR1 MNHNS, CDR2 SASEGT. The CDR3 loop reads CASSEASYRGDEQYF. In DNA, the CDR3 is TGTGCCAGCAGTGAAGCTTCATACCGAGGAGACGAGCAGTACTTC.

The chain combines TRBV15 with TRBJ1-5; TRBD1 matches 9 bases. CDR1 and CDR2 (germline): LNHNV, YYDKDF (reference sequence). This CDR3 has 16 amino acids. The ends lost 1 base at V and 4 bases at J; junction bases unmatched: 5. The chain's CDR3 is CATSRGGTGWNQPQHF. For the CDR3, the DNA is TGTGCCACCAGCAGAGGTGGGACAGGGTGGAATCAGCCCCAGCATTTT.

CDR3: CASSLVGGSGNTIYF. CDR3 DNA sequence: TGTGCCAGCAGCCTGGTTGGCGGCTCTGGAAACACCATATATTTT. The genes are TRBV14 and TRBJ1-3; the D is unclear. CDR1 SGHDN and CDR2 FVKESK come from the germline V gene. CDR3 length equals 15 residues. Between the trimmed V and J ends, which lost 4 bases and 0 bases, there was a span of 10 bases.

This clone was found once. J is TRBJ2-1 and V is TRBV18; weak D call: TRBD2 (6 bases). Germline values: CDR1 KGHSH, CDR2 LQKENI. Trimming pared 0 bases from V and 5 bases from J, leaving 17 bases between. The CDR3 consists of 17 residues. The CDR3 DNA reads TGTGCCAGCTCACCACCGGGGATTAAGAGGAGGGACAATGAGCAGTTCTTC. It translates to CASSPPGIKRRDNEQFF.

The V gene is TRBV7-6, the J gene TRBJ1-4, with D uncertain. The CDR3 has 15 residues. Germline V gene sequence: CDR1 SGHVS, CDR2 FNYEAQ. V was cut by 2 bases and J by 4 bases, with 11 bases left in between. CDR3 amino acids: CASSLIAGNNEKLFF. DNA of the CDR3: TGTGCCAGCAGCTTAATTGCCGGGAATAATGAAAAACTGTTTTTT.

CDR3 in amino acids: CASSFPGQLERTDTQYF. In DNA, the CDR3 is TGTGCCAGCAGCTTTCCGGGACAGTTAGAACGCACAGATACGCAGTATTTT. This chain joins TRBV28 and TRBJ2-3; 7 bases fit TRBD1. J was trimmed by 1 base and V by 6 bases; bases with no gene match: 13. CDR3 size: 17 residues. CDR1 is MDHEN and CDR2 is SYDVKM in the germline V gene.

The rearrangement uses TRBV2 and TRBJ1-2, with 7 bases that match TRBD1. The CDR3 runs to 15 residues. The germline CDR1 and CDR2 sequences are SNHLY and FYNNEI. V lost 8 bases, J lost 4 bases, and 13 bases stayed unmatched. The CDR3 protein is CASGQVTRAAYGYTF. DNA for the CDR3: TGTGCCAGCGGACAGGTCACCCGGGCGGCCTATGGCTACACCTTC.

The chain carries TRBV4-2 and TRBJ2-7; 13 nucleotides align to TRBD2. The J segment lost 1 base and the V segment lost 0 bases, leaving 6 bases of the junction unmatched. The V gene's germline CDR1 is LGHNA and CDR2 YNFKEQ. The CDR3 has 18 residues. This chain's CDR3 is CASSQEGGLAGLSYEQYF. DNA of the CDR3: TGTGCCAGCAGCCAAGAAGGGGGACTAGCGGGGTTATCCTACGAGCAGTACTTC.

The chain couples TRBV30 to TRBJ1-1; 7 bases map to TRBD1. The CDR3 length is 12 residues. Germline V lookup: CDR1 GTSNPN, CDR2 SVGIG (reference sequence). After removal of 8 bases from V and 6 bases from J, the junction contained 9 bases not matched to a gene. The CDR3 is CAANRGWAEAFF. The DNA of the CDR3 is TGTGCCGCGAACAGGGGTTGGGCTGAAGCTTTCTTT. Supplemented by reference TRBV30 and TRBJ1-1, the full variable domain reads SQTIHQWPATLVQPVGSPLSLECTVEGTSNPNLYWYRQAAGRGLQLLFYSVGIGQISSEVPQNLSASRPQDRQFILSSKKLLLSDSGFYLCAANRGWAEAFFGQGTRLTVV.

The chain joins TRBV19 to TRBJ2-7; 8 bases agree with TRBD2. CDR1 is LNHDA, CDR2 SQIVND, per germline (reference sequence). The CDR3 runs to 14 residues. The ends lost 7 bases at V and 2 bases at J; junction bases unmatched: 7. CDR3 sequence: CASTQDGGAYEQYF. As DNA, the CDR3 is TGTGCCAGTACCCAAGACGGGGGGGCCTACGAGCAGTACTTC.

The rearrangement joins TRBV7-9 to TRBJ2-7, with D possibly being TRBD1 (5 bases). CDR1 and CDR2 (germline): SEHNR, FQNEAQ (reference sequence). V was clipped by 5 bases and J by 6 bases, with 20 bases between them. This CDR3 spans 15 amino acids. In nucleotides, the CDR3 is TGTGCCAGCAGCCCAGATGGACACCCCGGTGGCGAGCAGTACTTC. Translated, it gives CASSPDGHPGGEQYF.

This clone was found a few times. The chain has TRBV6-5 and TRBJ2-3; 7 nucleotides align to TRBD2. Germline loops: CDR1 MNHEY, CDR2 SVGAGI. The J segment lost 0 bases and the V segment lost 4 bases, leaving 1 base of the junction unmatched. The CDR3 runs to 14 residues. The CDR3 region is CASSLGGSTDTQYF. The CDR3 region has the DNA TGTGCCAGCAGTTTGGGGGGGAGCACAGATACGCAGTATTTT.

This clone was detected a few times. The CDR3 DNA is TGCGCCAGCAGCTTGGGGCCAGGGTTTGACCAGCCCCAGCATTTT. It encodes CASSLGPGFDQPQHF. The chain carries TRBV5-1 and TRBJ1-5; D may be TRBD1 (5 bases). Trimming removed 0 bases at V and 7 bases at J, with 14 bases between. CDR1 SGHRS and CDR2 YFSETQ come from the germline V gene. This CDR3 region has 15 residues.

In regard to this clone: The sample has other DNA sequences that encode this CDR3 too. The CDR3 DNA follows: TGCGCCAGCAGTGAGTCAGGGAGGGATCAGCCCCAGCATTTT. This translates into CASSESGRDQPQHF. The chain recombines TRBV10-2 with TRBJ1-5; no clear D. CDR3 length: 14 residues. CDR1 is WSHSY and CDR2 is SAAADI in the germline V gene. V was clipped by 0 bases and J by 5 bases, with 8 bases between them.

The J gene is TRBJ1-1, the V gene TRBV7-2, with TRBD1 matching 10 bases. CDR1 and CDR2 from the germline V gene are SGHTA and FQGNSA. V shed 11 bases, J shed 5 bases, and the junction held 11 bases outside the gene matches. This CDR3 comprises 14 residues. CDR3 coding DNA: TGTGCCGTTCGGCCCAGGGACAGGGGTACTGAAGCTTTCTTT. It codes for CAVRPRDRGTEAFF.

The V call is TRBV2, the J call TRBJ2-7; maybe TRBD2 (5 bases). The germline CDR1 and CDR2 sequences are SNHLY and FYNNEI. This CDR3 spans 13 amino acids. V was shortened by 6 bases and J by 3 bases, with 12 bases between the two germline ends. CDR3: CASSPSEGYEQYF. The CDR3 DNA follows: TGTGCCAGCAGCCCTTCAGAGGGCTACGAGCAGTACTTC.

On this clone itself: Other nucleotide sequences from this sample produce the same CDR3. This chain uses TRBV28 with TRBJ1-1; D perhaps matches TRBD1 (5 bases). Trimming took 6 bases from V and 0 from J, leaving 8 bases between them. The germline CDR1 and CDR2 sequences are MDHEN and SYDVKM. This CDR3 contains 13 residues. This chain's CDR3 is CASRTEMNTEAFF. In DNA, the CDR3 is TGTGCCAGCAGGACAGAGATGAACACTGAAGCTTTCTTT.

This clone was counted a few times. At one end, the junction sequence differs from germline, possibly due to a read error. The chain carries TRBV7-7 and TRBJ2-1, with 11 bases that match TRBD2. The CDR3 totals 15 residues. The germline gives CDR1 SSHAT, CDR2 FNYEAQ (reference sequence). CDR3 protein: CASSLGLAGNNEQFF. The CDR3 coding sequence is TGTGCTAGCAGCTTAGGACTAGCGGGTAACAATGAGCAGTTCTTC.

CDR3 DNA sequence: TGCGCCAGCAGCCAAGAAGGGGGTTCTGCTTTACGGGCTTTCTTT. Translating it yields CASSQEGGSALRAFF. The V and J genes are TRBV4-1 and TRBJ1-1, with a possible D match to TRBD1 (6 bases). With 0 bases removed from V and 11 bases from J, the gap between germline ends came to 19 bases. CDR1 and CDR2 from the germline V gene are MGHRA and YSYEKL. This CDR3 spans 15 amino acids.

The gene calls are TRBV24-1 and TRBJ2-5; D not resolved. The CDR3 is made up of 15 amino acids. V lost 2 bases and J 1 base, leaving 10 bases between the germline ends. Germline CDR1 KGHDR, CDR2 SFDVKD. The CDR3: CATSDSSGVQETQYF. Written as DNA, the CDR3 is TGTGCCACCAGTGATTCCTCTGGAGTCCAAGAGACCCAGTACTTC.

The chain is built from TRBV7-2 and TRBJ2-4, with 7 positions matching TRBD1. Germline lookup yields CDR1 SGHTA and CDR2 FQGNSA. Trimming removed 4 bases from V and 5 bases from J; junction bases left unmatched: 2. This CDR3 region has 13 residues. CDR3 loop: CASSYRGQNIQYF. The CDR3 region has the DNA TGTGCCAGCAGCTACAGGGGTCAAAACATTCAGTACTTC.

The J gene is TRBJ2-1, the V gene TRBV3-1 (or the pseudogene TRBV3-2), with TRBD1 identical over 9 bases. V shed 3 bases, J shed 5 bases, and the junction held 5 bases outside the gene matches. The germline CDR1 and CDR2 sequences are LGHDT and YNNKEL (reference sequence). The CDR3 length is 15 residues. CDR3 region: CASSQGTGTNNEQFF. DNA for the CDR3: TGTGCCAGCAGCCAGGGGACAGGGACTAACAATGAGCAGTTCTTC.

This clone occurred once. The chain is built from TRBV3-1 (or the pseudogene TRBV3-2) and TRBJ2-5; 10 nucleotides match TRBD1. The CDR3 totals 17 residues. Trimming at V came to 3 bases and at J to 5 bases, leaving 12 bases not matched to a gene. Per the germline V gene, CDR1 is LGHDT and CDR2 is YNNKEL (reference sequence). The CDR3 spells CASSHRWDRGLGETQYF. In nucleotides, the CDR3 is TGTGCCAGCAGCCATCGTTGGGACAGGGGTTTGGGGGAGACCCAGTACTTC.

This rearrangement joins TRBV13 to TRBJ2-4; 11 nucleotides agree with TRBD2. This CDR3 has 18 residues. The trim removed 4 bases at V and 1 base at J, leaving 9 bases unmatched. The germline V gene encodes CDR1 PRHDT and CDR2 FYEKMQ (reference sequence). CDR3 loop: CASSSTRLAGKAKNIQYF. DNA of the CDR3: TGTGCCAGCAGCTCAACTAGACTAGCGGGGAAGGCCAAAAACATTCAGTACTTC.

The rearrangement joins TRBV10-3 to TRBJ1-1; D unclear. The V and J ends lost 6 bases and 5 bases respectively, with 16 bases between them. This CDR3 is 14 amino acids long. Germline CDR1 and CDR2: ENHRY and SYGVKD. The CDR3 nucleotides are TGTGCCATCAGCGTTAAGAGGGTGGATACTGAAGCTTTCTTT. Amino acid sequence: CAISVKRVDTEAFF.

The J gene is TRBJ1-6, the V gene TRBV25-1; the D is unclear. This CDR3 has 14 residues. Deletions cut 8 bases from V and 8 bases from J, with 16 bases between. CDR1 is MGHDK and CDR2 is SYGVNS in the germline V gene. The CDR3 nucleotides read TGTGCCAGCCGTCGACGAGGGATGGATTCACCCCTCCACTTT. Encoded protein: CASRRRGMDSPLHF.

The count of this clone is one. The chain is built from TRBV9 and TRBJ2-1; TRBD2 agrees at 12 bases. V lost 3 bases to trimming and J lost 5 bases; unmatched junction nucleotides: 6. The germline V gene has CDR1 SGDLS and CDR2 YYNGEE. The CDR3 contains 16 residues. CDR3 region: CASSGPTSGGHNEQFF. The CDR3 bases are TGTGCCAGCAGCGGCCCTACTAGCGGGGGGCACAATGAGCAGTTCTTC.

This clone was found once. The gene calls are TRBV7-8 and TRBJ1-3, with D unresolved. The V end lost 1 base, the J end lost 0 bases, and 10 bases lay between the germline ends. CDR3 length: 16 residues. CDR1 is SGHVS, CDR2 FQNEAQ, per germline. CDR3 sequence reads: CASSLVRGTSGNTIYF. The CDR3, as DNA: TGTGCCAGCAGCTTAGTTCGGGGAACCTCTGGAAACACCATATATTTT. Complete variable domain (other parts from reference TRBV7-8 and TRBJ1-3): GAGVSQSPRYKVAKRGQDVALRCDPISGHVSLFWYQQALGQGPEFLTYFQNEAQLDKSGLPSDRFFAERPEGSVSTLKIQRTQQEDSAVYLCASSLVRGTSGNTIYFGEGSWLTVV.

The CDR3 loop is CATSRLAANTGELFF. In DNA form, the CDR3 reads TGTGCCACCAGCAGACTAGCCGCGAACACCGGGGAGCTGTTTTTT. The V and J genes are TRBV6-5 and TRBJ2-2, with TRBD2 matching 7 bases. CDR3 length: 15 residues. From germline, CDR1 is MNHEY and CDR2 SVGAGI. After removal of 10 bases from V and 0 bases from J, the junction contained 8 bases not matched to a gene.